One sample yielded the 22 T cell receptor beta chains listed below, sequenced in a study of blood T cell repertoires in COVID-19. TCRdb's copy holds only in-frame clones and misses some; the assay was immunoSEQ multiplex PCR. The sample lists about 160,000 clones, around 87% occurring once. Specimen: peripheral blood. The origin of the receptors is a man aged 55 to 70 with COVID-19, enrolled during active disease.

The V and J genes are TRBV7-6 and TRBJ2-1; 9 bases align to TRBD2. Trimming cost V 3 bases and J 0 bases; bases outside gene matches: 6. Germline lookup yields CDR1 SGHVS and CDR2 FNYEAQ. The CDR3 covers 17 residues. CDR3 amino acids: CASSLASGTSSYNEQFF. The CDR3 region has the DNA TGTGCCAGCAGCTTGGCTAGCGGGACGAGCTCCTACAATGAGCAGTTCTTC.

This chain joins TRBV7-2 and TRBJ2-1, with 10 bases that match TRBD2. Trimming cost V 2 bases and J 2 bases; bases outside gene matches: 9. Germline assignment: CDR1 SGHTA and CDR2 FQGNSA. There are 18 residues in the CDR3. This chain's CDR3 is CASSLPKLAGYPYNEQFF. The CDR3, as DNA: TGTGCCAGCAGCTTACCGAAACTAGCGGGATATCCCTACAATGAGCAGTTCTTC.

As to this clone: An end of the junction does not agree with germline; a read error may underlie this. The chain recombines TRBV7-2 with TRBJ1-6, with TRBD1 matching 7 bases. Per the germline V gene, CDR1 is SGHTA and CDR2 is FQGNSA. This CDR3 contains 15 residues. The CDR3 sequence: CASSLTGSSNSPLHF. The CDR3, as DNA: TGTGCCAGCAGCCTGACAGGGTCCTCTAATTCACCCCTCCACTTT.

CDR3 coding DNA: TGTGCCAGCAGTGAAGAGGTGACAGGGGTGACCGGGGAGCTGTTTTTT. Amino acid sequence: CASSEEVTGVTGELFF. The rearrangement links TRBV2 to TRBJ2-2, with 8 positions matching TRBD1. This CDR3 is built from 16 residues. Germline CDR1 and CDR2: SNHLY and FYNNEI. The V gene end was trimmed by 1 base and the J gene end by 5 bases; junction bases not matched to a gene: 6.

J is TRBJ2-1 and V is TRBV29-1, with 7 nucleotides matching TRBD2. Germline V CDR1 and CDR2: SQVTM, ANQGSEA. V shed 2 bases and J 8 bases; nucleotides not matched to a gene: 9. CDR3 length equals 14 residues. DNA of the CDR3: TGCAGCGTTGAAAATTCGGGAGGTCTGTATGAGCAGTTCTTC. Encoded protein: CSVENSGGLYEQFF.

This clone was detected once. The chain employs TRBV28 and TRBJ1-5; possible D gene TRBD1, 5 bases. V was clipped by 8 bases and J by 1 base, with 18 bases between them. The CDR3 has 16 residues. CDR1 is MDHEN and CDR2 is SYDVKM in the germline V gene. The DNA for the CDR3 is TGTGCCAGCCGGACTACAGGTCCCCGAAGCAATCAGCCCCAGCATTTT. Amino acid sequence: CASRTTGPRSNQPQHF.

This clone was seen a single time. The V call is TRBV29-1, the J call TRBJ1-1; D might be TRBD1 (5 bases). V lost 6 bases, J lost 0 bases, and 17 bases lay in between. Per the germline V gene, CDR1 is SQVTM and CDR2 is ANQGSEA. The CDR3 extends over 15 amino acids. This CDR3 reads CSVRTSLSLNTEAFF. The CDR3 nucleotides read TGCAGCGTACGGACATCATTAAGCCTGAACACTGAAGCTTTCTTT.

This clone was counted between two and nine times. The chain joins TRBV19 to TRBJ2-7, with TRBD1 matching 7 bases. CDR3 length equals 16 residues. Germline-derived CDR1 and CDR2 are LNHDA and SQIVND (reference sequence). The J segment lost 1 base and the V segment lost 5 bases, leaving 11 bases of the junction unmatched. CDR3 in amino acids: CASSRQGVGASYEQYF. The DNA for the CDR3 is TGTGCCAGTAGTCGGCAGGGGGTCGGGGCGTCCTACGAGCAGTACTTC.

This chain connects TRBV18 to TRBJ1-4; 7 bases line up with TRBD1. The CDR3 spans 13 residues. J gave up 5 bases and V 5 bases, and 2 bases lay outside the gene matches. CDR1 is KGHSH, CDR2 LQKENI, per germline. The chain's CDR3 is CASSRDRNEKLFF. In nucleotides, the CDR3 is TGTGCCAGCTCAAGGGACAGAAATGAAAAACTGTTTTTT.

The CDR3 sequence is CASRIGGSGNTIYF. The CDR3 DNA reads TGTGCCAGCAGGATCGGCGGCTCTGGAAACACCATATATTTT. The chain combines TRBV6-5 with TRBJ1-3; no definite D call. The germline V gene has CDR1 MNHEY and CDR2 SVGAGI. The CDR3 spans 14 residues. Trimming left V 6 bases short and J 0 bases short, with 9 bases between.

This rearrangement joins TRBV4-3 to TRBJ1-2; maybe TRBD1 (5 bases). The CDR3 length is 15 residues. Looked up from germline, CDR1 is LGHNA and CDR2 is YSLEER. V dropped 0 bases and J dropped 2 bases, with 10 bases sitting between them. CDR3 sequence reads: CASSQDGASNYGYTF. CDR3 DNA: TGCGCCAGCAGCCAAGATGGGGCGTCAAACTATGGCTACACCTTC.

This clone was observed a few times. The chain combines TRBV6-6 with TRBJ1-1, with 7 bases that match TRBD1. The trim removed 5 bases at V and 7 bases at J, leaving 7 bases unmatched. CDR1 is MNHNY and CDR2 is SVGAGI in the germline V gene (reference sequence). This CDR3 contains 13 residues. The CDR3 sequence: CASSTGQRNEAFF. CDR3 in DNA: TGTGCCAGCAGTACGGGACAGCGAAATGAAGCTTTCTTT.

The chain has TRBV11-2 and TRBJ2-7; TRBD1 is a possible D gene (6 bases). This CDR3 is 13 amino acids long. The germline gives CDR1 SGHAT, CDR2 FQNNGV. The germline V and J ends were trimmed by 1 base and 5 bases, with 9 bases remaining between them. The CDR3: CASSLVQGNEQYF. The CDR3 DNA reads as TGTGCCAGCAGCTTAGTCCAGGGGAACGAGCAGTACTTC.

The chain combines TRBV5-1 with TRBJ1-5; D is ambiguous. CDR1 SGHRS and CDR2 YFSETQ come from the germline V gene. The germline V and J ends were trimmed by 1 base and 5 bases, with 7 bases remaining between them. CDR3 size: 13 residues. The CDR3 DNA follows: TGCGCCAGCAGCTTGTCTGCGGATCAGCCCCAGCATTTT. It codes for CASSLSADQPQHF.

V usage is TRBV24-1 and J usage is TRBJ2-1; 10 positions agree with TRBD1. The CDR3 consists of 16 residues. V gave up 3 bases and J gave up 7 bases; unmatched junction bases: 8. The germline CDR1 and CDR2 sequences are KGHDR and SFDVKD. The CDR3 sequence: CATSDPRQGARNEQFF. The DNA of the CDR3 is TGTGCCACCAGTGATCCCCGACAGGGGGCGCGGAATGAGCAGTTCTTC.

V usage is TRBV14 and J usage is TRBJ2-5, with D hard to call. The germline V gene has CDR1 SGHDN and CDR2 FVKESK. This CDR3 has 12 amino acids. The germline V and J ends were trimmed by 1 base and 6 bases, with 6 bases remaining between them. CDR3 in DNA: TGTGCCAGCAGCCAAGTCTGGCAGACCCAGTACTTC. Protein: CASSQVWQTQYF.

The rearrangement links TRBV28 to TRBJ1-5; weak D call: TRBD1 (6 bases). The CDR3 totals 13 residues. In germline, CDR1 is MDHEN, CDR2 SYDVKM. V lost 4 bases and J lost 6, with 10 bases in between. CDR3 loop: CASSSDRTQPQHF. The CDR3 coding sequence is TGTGCCAGCAGTTCAGACAGGACTCAGCCCCAGCATTTT.

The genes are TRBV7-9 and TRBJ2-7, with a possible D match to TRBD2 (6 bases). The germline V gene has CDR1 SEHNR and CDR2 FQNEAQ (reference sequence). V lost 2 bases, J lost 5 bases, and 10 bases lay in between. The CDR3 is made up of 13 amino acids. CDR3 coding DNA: TGTGCCAGCAGCTTATTTGGGGGGAACGAGCAGTACTTC. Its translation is CASSLFGGNEQYF.

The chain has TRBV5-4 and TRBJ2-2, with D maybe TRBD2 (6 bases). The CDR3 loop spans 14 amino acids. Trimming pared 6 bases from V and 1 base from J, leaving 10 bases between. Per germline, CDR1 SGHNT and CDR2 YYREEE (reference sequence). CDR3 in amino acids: CASTYGGNTGELFF. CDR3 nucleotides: TGTGCCAGCACCTACGGGGGGAACACCGGGGAGCTGTTTTTT.

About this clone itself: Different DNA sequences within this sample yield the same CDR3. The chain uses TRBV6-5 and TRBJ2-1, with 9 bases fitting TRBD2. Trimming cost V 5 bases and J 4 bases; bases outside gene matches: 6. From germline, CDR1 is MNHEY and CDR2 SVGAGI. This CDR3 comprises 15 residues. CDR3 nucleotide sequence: TGTGCCAGCAGTCAGACTAGCGGACCTTACAATGAGCAGTTCTTC. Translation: CASSQTSGPYNEQFF.

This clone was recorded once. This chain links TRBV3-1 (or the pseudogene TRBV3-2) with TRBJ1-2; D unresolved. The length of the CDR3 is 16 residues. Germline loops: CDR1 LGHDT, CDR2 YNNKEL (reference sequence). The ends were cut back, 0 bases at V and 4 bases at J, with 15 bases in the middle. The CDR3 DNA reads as TGTGCCAGCAGCCAAGATCGTACCGGGAGTGGCTATGGCTACACCTTC. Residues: CASSQDRTGSGYGYTF.

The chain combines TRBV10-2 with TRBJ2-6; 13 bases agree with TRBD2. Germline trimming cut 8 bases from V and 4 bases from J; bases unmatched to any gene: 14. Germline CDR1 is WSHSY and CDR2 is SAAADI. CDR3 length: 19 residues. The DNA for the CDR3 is TGCGCCAGCCGACCTTGGACTAGCGGGAGTCAGGCCGGGGCCAACGTCCTGACTTTC. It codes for CASRPWTSGSQAGANVLTF.